This passage covers 3 T cell receptor beta chains from one sample sequenced in a study of identical twins. MiXCR was run by TCRdb on the 5' RACE reads, yielding one entry per CDR3 protein. This sample yields hundreds of thousands of distinct CDR3 sequences, of which 8.5% to 9.5% are seen a single time; roughly 0.97% belongs to the top ten. These same records also appear under a second study, on yellow fever vaccine responses in identical twins.

Sequencing input: PBMCs. The source is a woman between 18 and 29 years old in good health.

There are a few counts of this clonotype. The chain has TRBV6-1 and TRBJ2-2; D is ambiguous. This CDR3 has 13 amino acids. V lost 6 bases and J lost 3, with 8 bases in between. Germline CDR1 is MNHNS and CDR2 is SASEGT. CDR3 nucleotide sequence: TGTGCCAGCAGCCCAGACGACACCGGGGAGCTGTTTTTT. Translated: CASSPDDTGELFF.

This clonotype was seen only a few times. The rearrangement joins TRBV20-1 to TRBJ1-2; no definite D call. Trimming stripped 3 bases from V and 3 bases from J, with 2 bases between. Germline V gene data show CDR1 as DFQATT and CDR2 as SNEGSKA (reference sequence). There are 10 residues in the CDR3. The DNA for the CDR3 is TGCAGTGCTAGCTACTATGGCTACACCTTC. Translation gives CSASYYGYTF.

V gene TRBV14 combines with J gene TRBJ2-1; no reliable D call. The CDR3 spans 16 residues. From germline, CDR1 is SGHDN and CDR2 FVKESK. The V end lost 1 base, the J end lost 4 bases, and 14 bases lay between the germline ends. CDR3 region: CASSQVSSKTYNEQFF. The CDR3, as DNA: TGTGCCAGCAGCCAAGTGAGCAGCAAAACTTACAATGAGCAGTTCTTC.